Listed here is a single TCR beta chain. Its antigen is unknown. These data come from a study of CD8+CD57+ T cells in acquired aplastic anemia. Study-level background: Sorting CD4+ and CD8+ cells gave DNA averaging about 2.9 ug. Whole-study findings and limits: Patients and controls had in common around 29 CD8+ CDR3 sequences.

The CDR3 consists of 15 residues. Trimming left V 5 bases short and J 4 bases short, with 15 bases between. Germline values: CDR1 SGHVS, CDR2 FQNEAQ. Sequencing involved patients with CD8+CD57+ cell expansion previously shown by flow cytometry. Profiling that covered TCR beta VDJ and CDR3 relied on genomic DNA as its template. MiXCR was run by TCRdb on the reads, yielding one entry per CDR3 protein. The sample lists 220,000 or so distinct CDR3 sequences, 65% occurring once. Sequencing input: sorted CD4+, CD8+, or CD8+CD57+ T cells (not recorded which) from PBMCs. This chain links TRBV7-8 with TRBJ1-3, with TRBD1 as a possible D gene (6 bases). The origin of this receptor is a human donor with aplastic anemia. The CDR3 DNA sequence: TGTGCCAGCAGCCACGGTGGGGGCCCCGGAAACACCATATATTTT. Translation: CASSHGGGPGNTIYF.